Each of the 5 T cell receptor beta chains below was sequenced from the same sample in a study of T cell repertoires in cytomegalovirus infection. TCRdb re-derived calls from the reads in MiXCR, one entry per CDR3 protein. The sample consists of around 180,000 distinct CDR3 sequences, roughly a fifth of them appearing once. Sequencing used PBMCs. The receptor set was obtained from a human donor in good health (CMV status not recorded). Some clones in this sample may be carry-over from other donors' samples.

In this sample, this clonotype turned up many times. This rearrangement joins TRBV11-2 to TRBJ2-2; D gene unclear. V was trimmed by 0 bases and J by 4 bases, leaving 6 bases between them. The CDR3 is made up of 14 amino acids. Germline CDR1 and CDR2: SGHAT and FQNNGV. CDR3 coding DNA: TGTGCCAGCAGCTTAGATGGCGTCACCGGGGAGCTGTTTTTT. It is translated as CASSLDGVTGELFF.

This clonotype was seen repeatedly, ten times or more. The V call is TRBV14, the J call TRBJ2-4; 9 nucleotides align to TRBD1. Germline CDR1 and CDR2: SGHDN and FVKESK. The CDR3 is 14 amino acids. The trim removed 9 bases at V and 5 bases at J, leaving 8 bases unmatched. CDR3 DNA: TGTGCCAGAAGTGGGACAGGGAAAGAAAACATTCAGTACTTC. Its protein is CARSGTGKENIQYF. Together with reference TRBV14 and TRBJ2-4, the CDR3 gives the full variable domain: EAGVTQFPSHSVIEKGQTVTLRCDPISGHDNLYWYRRVMGKEIKFLLHFVKESKQDESGMPNNRFLAERTGGTYSTLKVQPAELEDSGVYFCARSGTGKENIQYFGAGTRLSVL.

The genes are TRBV28 and TRBJ1-5, with D possibly being TRBD1 (5 bases). CDR3 length: 13 amino acids. Trimming took off 8 bases at V and 0 bases at J, with 8 bases between the two ends. Germline loops: CDR1 MDHEN, CDR2 SYDVKM. The chain's CDR3 is CASGGNSNQPQHF. In DNA form, the CDR3 reads TGTGCCAGCGGGGGGAATAGCAATCAGCCCCAGCATTTT.

Turning to this clonotype: An end of the junction does not agree with germline; a read error may underlie this. The rearrangement joins TRBV7-7 to TRBJ2-1; 10 nucleotides agree with TRBD2. The CDR3 runs to 13 residues. In germline, CDR1 is SSHAT, CDR2 FNYEAQ (reference sequence). The CDR3 DNA reads TGTGCTAGCAGAGAAGCGGGGGGGAATGAGCAGTTCTTC. Protein: CASREAGGNEQFF.

This clonotype has just a few counts. The chain employs TRBV19 and TRBJ1-5; D gene uncertain. Deletions cut 8 bases from V and 8 bases from J, with 19 bases between. The CDR3 is made up of 14 amino acids. Looked up from germline, CDR1 is LNHDA and CDR2 is SQIVND (reference sequence). Here the CDR3 DNA reads TGTGCCAGTGTTATCCGTAAGACTCTTAAGCCCCAGCATTTT. Amino acid sequence: CASVIRKTLKPQHF.